Below, 16 T cell receptor beta chains from the same sample are listed, as sequenced in a study of T cell repertoires in cytomegalovirus infection (dated by TCRdb to the late 2010s). The data were produced on an Illumina HiSeq 1500. TCRdb applied fastp at Q25 and MiXCR to the public reads, then kept only in-frame beta chains. Each record represents a unique CDR3 protein, reported with the most common genes and DNA among its rows. The sample records 160,000 or so distinct CDR3 sequences, about a sixth of which are singletons. Clones ranked in the top ten supply over 15% of the sample. Sequenced sample: CD8+ T cells from PBMCs. These receptors came from a human donor in good health (CMV status not recorded). Some clones in this sample may be carry-over from other donors' samples.

This chain's CDR3 is CATILTSRQELAISGANVLTF. The CDR3 DNA reads as TGTGCCACCATCCTTACTTCGCGACAGGAACTAGCCATCTCTGGGGCCAACGTCCTGACTTTC. This chain connects TRBV6-6 to TRBJ2-6; possibly TRBD1 or TRBD2 for D (6 bases each). CDR1 is MNHNY, CDR2 SVGAGI, per germline (reference sequence). This CDR3 contains 21 residues. Trimming took 10 bases from V and 0 from J, leaving 31 bases between them.

A few counts support this clonotype. The V and J genes are TRBV28 and TRBJ2-2; the D is unclear. V was clipped by 2 bases and J by 6 bases, with 13 bases between them. Germline CDR1 MDHEN, CDR2 SYDVKM. The CDR3 totals 15 residues. The CDR3 sequence: CASSLIQRGAGELFF. The CDR3 nucleotides read TGTGCCAGCAGTTTAATACAGAGAGGCGCCGGGGAGCTGTTTTTT. The full variable domain, rest sourced from reference TRBV28 and TRBJ2-2, is DVKVTQSSRYLVKRTGEKVFLECVQDMDHENMFWYRQDPGLGLRLIYFSYDVKMKEKGDIPEGYSVSREKKERFSLILESASTNQTSMYLCASSLIQRGAGELFFGEGSRLTVL.

This clonotype has just a few counts. The chain carries TRBV7-9 and TRBJ2-1, with 13 bases fitting TRBD2. The V segment lost 1 base and the J segment 2 bases; nucleotides outside the gene matches: 2. Germline assignment: CDR1 SEHNR and CDR2 FQNEAQ (reference sequence). This CDR3 region has 17 residues. The CDR3 here is CASSLVGLAGPYNEQFF. The CDR3 bases are TGTGCCAGCAGCTTAGTGGGACTAGCGGGACCCTACAATGAGCAGTTCTTC.

This clonotype was counted a few times. The chain employs TRBV6-5 and TRBJ2-1; 9 bases line up with TRBD1. The germline CDR1 and CDR2 sequences are MNHEY and SVGAGI. V lost 6 bases, J lost 7 bases, and 1 base stayed unmatched. There are 12 residues in the CDR3. CDR3 protein: CASRDRGNEQFF. Here the CDR3 DNA reads TGTGCCAGCAGGGACAGGGGTAATGAGCAGTTCTTC.

CDR3 sequence reads: CASSSWDRQETQYF. The DNA of the CDR3 is TGTGCCAGCAGCTCCTGGGACAGACAAGAGACCCAGTACTTC. J is TRBJ2-5 and V is TRBV11-3; the match to TRBD1 covers 7 bases. Unmatched junction bases numbered 4, after V lost 4 bases and J lost 2 bases. The CDR3 is made up of 14 amino acids. Per germline, CDR1 SGHNT and CDR2 YENEEA.

The genes are TRBV7-9 and TRBJ2-1; tentatively, D is TRBD1 (6 bases). V shed 5 bases and J shed 12 bases, with 20 bases lying between them. The CDR3 is 14 residues long. Germline-derived CDR1 and CDR2 are SEHNR and FQNEAQ (reference sequence). The CDR3 sequence: CASSHRDIHTPQFF. CDR3 nucleotides: TGTGCCAGCAGCCACCGGGACATTCACACCCCGCAGTTCTTC.

V usage is TRBV11-2 and J usage is TRBJ1-5; D remains unclear. There are 12 residues in the CDR3. The germline gives CDR1 SGHAT, CDR2 FQNNGV. V was shortened by 4 bases and J by 4 bases, with 5 bases between the two germline ends. CDR3 nucleotide sequence: TGTGCCAGCAGCTCGGAGAATCAGCCCCAGCATTTT. It is translated as CASSSENQPQHF.

CDR3 sequence (DNA): TGCGCCAGCAGCTCAACAGGAAAGAACACCGGGGAGCTGTTTTTT. It encodes CASSSTGKNTGELFF. The chain uses TRBV5-1 and TRBJ2-2; the D gene is possibly TRBD1 (5 bases). Trimming pared 3 bases from V and 1 base from J, leaving 10 bases between. The CDR3 totals 15 residues. Per the germline V gene, CDR1 is SGHRS and CDR2 is YFSETQ.

This clonotype was seen a few times. The rearrangement joins TRBV6-5 to TRBJ2-1; D is perhaps TRBD1 or TRBD2 (5 bases each). The V end lost 2 bases, the J end lost 3 bases, and 20 bases lay between the germline ends. The germline V gene encodes CDR1 MNHEY and CDR2 SVGAGI. The CDR3 extends over 18 amino acids. The CDR3 sequence: CASSYTGTLTWNYNEQFF. The CDR3 bases are TGTGCCAGCAGTTACACCGGGACCTTAACGTGGAACTACAATGAGCAGTTCTTC.

Details on this clonotype: One end of the junction is discordant with germline, which a read error may explain. The J gene is TRBJ2-3, the V gene TRBV7-3; unclear D gene. This CDR3 is built from 14 residues. CDR1 is SGHTA, CDR2 FQGTGA, per germline. The CDR3 loop is CASSPFTSTDKQYF. Here the CDR3 DNA reads TGTGCCAGCAGCCCTTTCACAAGCACAGATAAGCAGTATTTT.

The rearrangement links TRBV7-9 to TRBJ2-1; possible D gene TRBD1, 5 bases. V was cut by 5 bases and J by 4 bases, with 18 bases left in between. CDR3 length: 16 residues. CDR1 is SEHNR, CDR2 FQNEAQ, per germline (reference sequence). In DNA form, the CDR3 reads TGTGCCAGCAGCCTGACAGACCCACCTACTTACAATGAGCAGTTCTTC. This translates into CASSLTDPPTYNEQFF. Based on the CDR3 plus reference TRBV7-9 and TRBJ2-1, the full variable domain is DTGVSQNPRHKITKRGQNVTFRCDPISEHNRLYWYRQTLGQGPEFLTYFQNEAQLEKSRLLSDRFSAERPKGSFSTLEIQRTEQGDSAMYLCASSLTDPPTYNEQFFGPGTRLTVL.

This clonotype was found a few times. The V and J genes are TRBV7-8 and TRBJ2-1, with 9 bases that match TRBD1. Looked up from germline, CDR1 is SGHVS and CDR2 is FQNEAQ. V lost 7 bases and J lost 9; bases outside the gene matches: 13. There are 15 residues in the CDR3. Here the CDR3 DNA reads TGTGCCAGCACCATTACAGGGGGCGAAGTAGGTGAGCAGTTCTTC. This gives the protein CASTITGGEVGEQFF. Full variable domain (missing parts from reference TRBV7-8 and TRBJ2-1): GAGVSQSPRYKVAKRGQDVALRCDPISGHVSLFWYQQALGQGPEFLTYFQNEAQLDKSGLPSDRFFAERPEGSVSTLKIQRTQQEDSAVYLCASTITGGEVGEQFFGPGTRLTVL.

The chain uses TRBV7-6 and TRBJ2-1; D remains ambiguous. Looked up from germline, CDR1 is SGHVS and CDR2 is FNYEAQ. The CDR3 is 12 amino acids. V lost 1 base and J 13 bases, leaving 11 bases between the germline ends. CDR3 loop: CASSLGENRQFF. The CDR3 DNA is TGTGCCAGCAGCTTAGGAGAAAATAGACAGTTCTTC.

A single count supports this clonotype. The chain combines TRBV6-1 with TRBJ2-1, with TRBD1 matching 8 bases. This CDR3 comprises 15 residues. The J segment lost 7 bases and the V segment lost 5 bases, leaving 10 bases of the junction unmatched. Germline assignment: CDR1 MNHNS and CDR2 SASEGT. CDR3 DNA sequence: TGTGCCAGCAGTTATGGCAGGGGGCTGTTAAATGAGCAGTTCTTC. Its translation: CASSYGRGLLNEQFF.

This clonotype appeared many times. V usage is TRBV12-3 or TRBV12-4 and J usage is TRBJ2-1; the D gene is possibly TRBD2 (5 bases). V lost 3 bases and J lost 4, with 16 bases in between. The CDR3 length is 16 residues. CDR3: CASSFLSERNYNEQFF. The CDR3 bases are TGTGCCAGCAGTTTTCTTTCAGAGCGGAATTACAATGAGCAGTTCTTC.

V and J are TRBV7-2 and TRBJ1-5; D not certain. Trimming took 4 bases from V and 3 from J, leaving 7 bases between them. Germline V gene data show CDR1 as SGHTA and CDR2 as FQGNSA. This CDR3 region has 13 residues. The CDR3 sequence is CASSSGFNQPQHF. The DNA of the CDR3 is TGTGCCAGCAGCTCCGGGTTCAATCAGCCCCAGCATTTT.